Below are 26 T cell receptor beta chains sequenced from a single sample in a study of blood T cell repertoires in COVID-19. Using immunoSEQ multiplex PCR, the repertoire was profiled, and TCRdb retains in-frame clones only, with some absent. The top ten clones hold over 8.5% of a sample with more than 85,000 clones, 80% to 90% of them seen once. The sample consisted of peripheral blood. The receptor set was obtained from a woman aged 70-85 years with acute or convalescent COVID-19.

This chain connects TRBV9 to TRBJ1-2, with a possible D match to TRBD1 (6 bases). Germline loops: CDR1 SGDLS, CDR2 YYNGEE. This CDR3 has 14 amino acids. Trimming removed 8 bases at V and 6 bases at J, with 20 bases between. The CDR3 reads CASESRGRGNGYTF. The CDR3 DNA reads TGTGCCAGTGAGTCCCGGGGCAGGGGAAATGGCTACACCTTC.

A few counts support this clone. The J gene is TRBJ2-2, the V gene TRBV19; 9 bases are shared with TRBD1. This CDR3 is built from 15 residues. The V gene end was trimmed by 8 bases and the J gene end by 1 base; junction bases not matched to a gene: 5. Germline CDR1 is LNHDA and CDR2 is SQIVND (reference sequence). The CDR3: CASLPGQGNTGELFF. CDR3 bases: TGTGCCAGTCTTCCGGGACAGGGGAACACCGGGGAGCTGTTTTTT.

CDR3 amino acids: CASTRGRGYGYTF. CDR3 bases: TGCGCCAGCACGAGGGGGCGCGGATATGGCTACACCTTC. The rearrangement links TRBV4-1 to TRBJ1-2; TRBD1 agrees at 7 bases. The junction had 7 bases not matched to a gene; V was cut back by 7 bases and J by 5 bases. The CDR3 has 13 amino acids. CDR1 is MGHRA and CDR2 is YSYEKL in the germline V gene.

The V and J genes are TRBV5-1 and TRBJ2-7; 10 positions match TRBD2. Germline values: CDR1 SGHRS, CDR2 YFSETQ. The length of the CDR3 is 17 residues. With V trimmed by 3 bases and J by 4 bases, 13 bases remained unmatched. The chain's CDR3 is CASSSGLMASGSYEQYF. The DNA of the CDR3 is TGCGCCAGCAGCTCGGGATTAATGGCTAGCGGGAGTTACGAGCAGTACTTC.

V is TRBV15 and J is TRBJ2-3, with 11 bases fitting TRBD1. Germline V CDR1 and CDR2: LNHNV, YYDKDF (reference sequence). With V trimmed by 8 bases and J by 5 bases, 6 bases remained unmatched. The CDR3 is 14 amino acids. CDR3: CATSRTGGLDTQYF. DNA for the CDR3: TGTGCCACCTCTCGGACAGGGGGCTTAGATACGCAGTATTTT. Complete variable domain (other parts from reference TRBV15 and TRBJ2-3): DAMVIQNPRYQVTQFGKPVTLSCSQTLNHNVMYWYQQKSSQAPKLLFHYYDKDFNNEADTPDNFQSRRPNTSFCFLDIRSPGLGDTAMYLCATSRTGGLDTQYFGPGTRLTVL.

This chain links TRBV6-4 with TRBJ1-5; a possible D gene is TRBD1 (6 bases). V lost 7 bases to trimming and J lost 5 bases, with 18 bases between them. The CDR3 is made up of 15 amino acids. The germline V gene has CDR1 MRHNA and CDR2 SNTAGT. The CDR3 nucleotides are TGTGCCAGCACTTCCGCCCACAGGGCGGATCAGCCCCAGCATTTT. This codes for CASTSAHRADQPQHF.

The chain uses TRBV5-5 and TRBJ2-1; 12 bases agree with TRBD2. Germline lookup yields CDR1 SGHKS and CDR2 YYEKEE (reference sequence). The V gene end was trimmed by 2 bases and the J gene end by 4 bases; junction bases not matched to a gene: 16. The CDR3 has 20 residues. The CDR3 loop is CASSFFQSGPSGGAYNEQFF. In DNA, the CDR3 is TGTGCCAGCAGCTTTTTTCAGTCAGGCCCTAGCGGGGGGGCTTACAATGAGCAGTTCTTC.

This clone was counted a single time. This chain uses TRBV11-2 with TRBJ1-1; the D is unclear. The V gene lost 0 bases and the J gene lost 7 bases, with 6 bases spanning the gap. Germline values: CDR1 SGHAT, CDR2 FQNNGV. The length of the CDR3 is 12 residues. CDR3 sequence reads: CASSLDGVEAFF. CDR3 DNA sequence: TGTGCCAGCAGCTTAGACGGGGTTGAAGCTTTCTTT.

The table lists this clone with a few counts. DNA of the CDR3: TGTGCCAGCAGCAACGGAGGTAGCGCTGAAGCTTTCTTT. Translated: CASSNGGSAEAFF. This rearrangement joins TRBV9 to TRBJ1-1; the D is unclear. Germline lookup yields CDR1 SGDLS and CDR2 YYNGEE. The V end lost 4 bases, the J end lost 6 bases, and 13 bases lay between the germline ends. The CDR3 has 13 amino acids.

The rearrangement uses TRBV7-8 and TRBJ2-3; 7 nucleotides align to TRBD2. The CDR3 length is 14 residues. Germline-derived CDR1 and CDR2 are SGHVS and FQNEAQ. V shed 5 bases, J shed 8 bases, and the junction held 10 bases outside the gene matches. The CDR3 region is CASSESGAHGTQYF. Written as DNA, the CDR3 is TGTGCCAGCAGCGAAAGCGGGGCTCACGGTACGCAGTATTTT.

V and J are TRBV10-3 and TRBJ1-2, with TRBD1 identical over 12 bases. This CDR3 has 16 amino acids. After removal of 3 bases from V and 3 bases from J, the junction contained 5 bases not matched to a gene. Germline lookup yields CDR1 ENHRY and CDR2 SYGVKD. The CDR3 nucleotides are TGTGCCATCAGTGACGGGACAGGGGGCGCCGACTATGGCTACACCTTC. Translation gives CAISDGTGGADYGYTF.

This clone occurred a few times. V is TRBV7-8 and J is TRBJ1-1, with 11 bases identical to TRBD1. The ends lost 5 bases at V and 5 bases at J; junction bases unmatched: 10. The germline gives CDR1 SGHVS, CDR2 FQNEAQ. The CDR3 has 16 amino acids. CDR3 in DNA: TGTGCCAGCAGCCCTGGACAGGGGGCGTCGGGGACTGAAGCTTTCTTT. It specifies CASSPGQGASGTEAFF.

The V gene is TRBV6-2 or TRBV6-3, the J gene TRBJ2-7; a weak D match, TRBD1 (6 bases). Germline loops: CDR1 MNHEY, CDR2 SVGEGT. V lost 4 bases, J lost 3 bases, and 13 bases lay in between. The CDR3 spans 14 residues. In DNA form, the CDR3 reads TGTGCCAGCAGTTCGCGAGAACAGGGCTACGAGCAGTACTTC. The encoded protein is CASSSREQGYEQYF.

The V gene is TRBV29-1, the J gene TRBJ1-5, with 9 bases fitting TRBD1. Germline assignment: CDR1 SQVTM and CDR2 ANQGSEA. The CDR3 has 16 amino acids. Losses at the gene ends were 1 base for V and 6 bases for J; bases not matched to a gene: 10. CDR3 region: CSVEVRTGDPPQPQHF. CDR3 coding DNA: TGCAGCGTTGAAGTGCGGACAGGGGACCCCCCTCAGCCCCAGCATTTT.

This chain connects TRBV7-2 to TRBJ2-5, with 9 bases that match TRBD1. CDR1 is SGHTA, CDR2 FQGNSA, per germline. V was pared by 1 base and J by 13 bases, with 10 bases of the junction left unmatched. This CDR3 has 14 amino acids. CDR3 loop: CASSLGGDRVELYF. Written as DNA, the CDR3 is TGTGCCAGCAGCTTAGGGGGGGACAGGGTCGAGTTGTACTTC.

The rearrangement joins TRBV19 to TRBJ1-5, with a possible D match to TRBD1 (5 bases). V lost 8 bases and J lost 0, with 11 bases in between. Germline V gives CDR1 LNHDA, CDR2 SQIVND (reference sequence). The CDR3 totals 14 residues. The CDR3, as DNA: TGTGCCAGTCGGAAGACAGATAGCAATCAGCCCCAGCATTTT. Translation: CASRKTDSNQPQHF. The full variable domain, rest sourced from reference TRBV19 and TRBJ1-5, is DGGITQSPKYLFRKEGQNVTLSCEQNLNHDAMYWYRQDPGQGLRLIYYSQIVNDFQKGDIAEGYSVSREKKESFPLTVTSAQKNPTAFYLCASRKTDSNQPQHFGDGTRLSIL.

The genes are TRBV30 and TRBJ1-4; a weak D match, TRBD1 (6 bases). Germline V CDR1 and CDR2: GTSNPN, SVGIG (reference sequence). The CDR3 runs to 13 residues. Trimming shortened V by 3 bases and J by 5 bases, and 10 bases separated the two germline ends. The CDR3 nucleotides read TGTGCCTGGAGGGGGGCCGGCAATGAAAAACTGTTTTTT. This translates into CAWRGAGNEKLFF. Filled out from reference TRBV30 and TRBJ1-4, the complete variable domain reads SQTIHQWPATLVQPVGSPLSLECTVEGTSNPNLYWYRQAAGRGLQLLFYSVGIGQISSEVPQNLSASRPQDRQFILSSKKLLLSDSGFYLCAWRGAGNEKLFFGSGTQLSVL.

This chain joins TRBV9 and TRBJ2-3, with 10 positions matching TRBD2. After removal of 0 bases from V and 5 bases from J, the junction contained 6 bases not matched to a gene. Germline loops: CDR1 SGDLS, CDR2 YYNGEE. The CDR3 is 16 residues long. The CDR3 region has the DNA TGTGCCAGCAGCGTAGGTAGGCTAGCGGGAGAAGATACGCAGTATTTT. As protein: CASSVGRLAGEDTQYF. Full variable domain (missing parts from reference TRBV9 and TRBJ2-3): DSGVTQTPKHLITATGQRVTLRCSPRSGDLSVYWYQQSLDQGLQFLIQYYNGEERAKGNILERFSAQQFPDLHSELNLSSLELGDSALYFCASSVGRLAGEDTQYFGPGTRLTVL.

This chain connects TRBV7-2 to TRBJ1-2, with TRBD1 identical over 11 bases. Per germline, CDR1 SGHTA and CDR2 FQGNSA. The CDR3 covers 14 residues. The V segment lost 5 bases and the J segment 2 bases; nucleotides outside the gene matches: 1. DNA of the CDR3: TGTGCCAGCAGCAGGGACAGGGGGAACTATGGCTACACCTTC. Translated, it gives CASSRDRGNYGYTF.

J is TRBJ1-2 and V is TRBV12-3 or TRBV12-4; the D gene is possibly TRBD1 (5 bases). The germline V and J ends were trimmed by 5 bases and 4 bases, with 8 bases remaining between them. The CDR3 is made up of 12 amino acids. The CDR3 region has the DNA TGTGCCAGCAGTGCCGACAGCTATGGCTACACCTTC. Amino acid sequence: CASSADSYGYTF.

This chain connects TRBV4-3 to TRBJ2-3; possible D gene TRBD1, 5 bases. V dropped 0 bases and J dropped 5 bases, with 15 bases sitting between them. The germline V gene encodes CDR1 LGHNA and CDR2 YSLEER. The CDR3 has 16 residues. For the CDR3, the DNA is TGCGCCAGCAGCCAAGAGGGCAGGGTGGAAGTAGATACGCAGTATTTT. This codes for CASSQEGRVEVDTQYF.

The chain joins TRBV5-4 to TRBJ2-1; 7 positions match TRBD2. J was trimmed by 2 bases and V by 2 bases; bases with no gene match: 7. This CDR3 has 16 residues. CDR1 is SGHNT, CDR2 YYREEE, per germline (reference sequence). CDR3 in amino acids: CASSLVGAGAYNEQFF. The CDR3 DNA is TGTGCCAGCAGCTTAGTTGGGGCGGGAGCCTACAATGAGCAGTTCTTC.

This clone was observed a single time. V is TRBV24-1 and J is TRBJ1-2; 10 bases match TRBD1. Trimming cost V 4 bases and J 4 bases; bases outside gene matches: 8. The CDR3 sequence is 16 residues long. Germline V lookup: CDR1 KGHDR, CDR2 SFDVKD. The CDR3 loop is CATSDGRTGGTYGYTF. CDR3 DNA sequence: TGTGCCACCAGTGACGGCCGGACAGGGGGTACCTATGGCTACACCTTC.

V gene TRBV9 combines with J gene TRBJ2-2, with TRBD2 as a possible D gene (6 bases). V was cut by 0 bases and J by 5 bases, with 17 bases left in between. Germline CDR1 and CDR2: SGDLS and YYNGEE. The CDR3 totals 17 residues. Here the CDR3 reads CASSVGGRRSGTGELFF. CDR3 sequence (DNA): TGTGCCAGCAGCGTAGGTGGCCGGAGGAGCGGGACCGGGGAGCTGTTTTTT.

A remark on this clone: One end of the junction fails to match germline, which may point to a read error. V is TRBV18 and J is TRBJ1-1; 8 nucleotides agree with TRBD1. The CDR3 loop spans 14 amino acids. The germline V gene encodes CDR1 KGHSH and CDR2 LQKENI. CDR3 sequence reads: CASSPQGVGTEAFF. The DNA of the CDR3 is TGTGCCAGCTCGCCACAGGGGGTTGGTACTGAAGCTTTCTTT.

The V call is TRBV6-5, the J call TRBJ1-4; no clear D. Germline V gene lookup returns CDR1 MNHEY and CDR2 SVGAGI. V dropped 6 bases and J dropped 6 bases, with 11 bases sitting between them. CDR3 size: 13 residues. The CDR3: CASSSSGDEKLFF. The CDR3 coding sequence is TGTGCCAGCAGCTCAAGCGGGGATGAAAAACTGTTTTTT.